The following is a T cell receptor beta chain sequence with its context. As yet, its antigen is unknown. Germline V gene data show CDR1 as SGHNT and CDR2 as YYREEE (reference sequence). The CDR3 extends over 14 amino acids. The ends were cut back, 4 bases at V and 2 bases at J, with 12 bases in the middle. The data were obtained in a study of T cell responses to AZD1222 COVID-19 vaccine. The study, taken as a whole, reports: Spike was spanned by vaccine-associated CD4 TCRs, with dominance at 160-218 and 743-854. Following two doses of AZD1222, Spike-specific TCR breadth and depth rose.

The data were produced by immunoSEQ multiplex PCR, yet TCRdb's version contains in-frame clones alone and is incomplete. The data contain roughly 130,000 clones, approximately 90% of them singletons. The TCR was taken from an adult in good health. The chain employs TRBV5-4 and TRBJ2-5; D is uncertain. Sample: peripheral blood, taken on day 0 of AZD1222 vaccination. The CDR3: CASSVMGGQETQYF. CDR3 DNA sequence: TGTGCCAGCAGCGTGATGGGCGGTCAAGAGACCCAGTACTTC.